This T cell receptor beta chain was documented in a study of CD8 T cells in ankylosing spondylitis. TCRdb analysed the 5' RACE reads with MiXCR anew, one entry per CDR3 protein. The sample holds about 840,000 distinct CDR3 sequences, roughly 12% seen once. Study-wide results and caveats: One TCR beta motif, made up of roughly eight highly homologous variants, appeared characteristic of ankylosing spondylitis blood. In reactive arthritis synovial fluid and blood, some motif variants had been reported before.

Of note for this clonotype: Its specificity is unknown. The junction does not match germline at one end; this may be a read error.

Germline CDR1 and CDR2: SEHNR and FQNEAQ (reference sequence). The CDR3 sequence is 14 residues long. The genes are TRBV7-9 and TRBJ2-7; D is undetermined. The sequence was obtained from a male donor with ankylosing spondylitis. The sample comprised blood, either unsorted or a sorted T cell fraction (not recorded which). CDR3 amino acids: CASSQSSISYKQYF. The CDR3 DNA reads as TGTGCCAGCAGCCAAAGTAGTATTTCCTACAAGCAGTACTTC. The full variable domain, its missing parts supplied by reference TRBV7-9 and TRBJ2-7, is DTGVSQNPRHKITKRGQNVTFRCDPISEHNRLYWYRQTLGQGPEFLTYFQNEAQLEKSRLLSDRFSAERPKGSFSTLEIQRTEQGDSAMYLCASSQSSISYKQYFGPGTRLTVT.